The 5 T cell receptor beta chains reported below all come from one sample, sequenced in a study of CD8+CD57+ T cells in acquired aplastic anemia. The TCR beta profiling, which covered VDJ combination and CDR3 sequence, was carried out using genomic DNA as the template. TCRdb used MiXCR to reprocess the reads, holding one entry per CDR3 protein. The sample has some 200,000 distinct CDR3 sequences; under 55% are singletons. All sequencing subjects had displayed CD8+CD57+ cell expansion on flow cytometry. Sequencing input: sorted CD4+, CD8+, or CD8+CD57+ T cells (not recorded which) from PBMCs. Receptors were obtained from a human donor with aplastic anemia.

The table lists this clonotype with a few counts. The V call is TRBV18, the J call TRBJ1-6; D remains unclear. Trimming removed 1 base at V and 5 bases at J, with 12 bases between. There are 16 residues in the CDR3. The germline gives CDR1 KGHSH, CDR2 LQKENI. The CDR3 loop reads CASSPLSRPDNSPLHF. The CDR3 region has the DNA TGTGCCAGCTCACCACTCTCCAGGCCCGATAATTCACCCCTCCACTTT.

This clonotype was seen once. The CDR3 ends on some other residue instead of the conserved phenylalanine or tryptophan, so this is likely a read error. The DNA is omitted, as the CDR3 cannot be located on it reliably, and the CDR3 follows TCRdb's listing. The chain is built from TRBV15 and TRBJ2-5; the listed D gene, TRBD2, was not tested against the DNA. The CDR3 comprises 8 residues, both ends counted. CDR1 LNHNV and CDR2 YYDKDF come from the germline V gene (reference sequence). CDR3 loop: CATSRARG.

The chain is built from TRBV27 and TRBJ1-2; the match to TRBD1 covers 9 bases. The V and J ends lost 2 bases and 5 bases, in that order; junction bases with no gene match: 6. Germline CDR1 is MNHEY and CDR2 is SMNVEV (reference sequence). The CDR3 is 15 residues long. The chain's CDR3 is CASSLAPGQGYGYTF. Written as DNA, the CDR3 is TGTGCCAGCAGTTTAGCCCCGGGACAGGGATATGGCTACACCTTC.

The chain employs TRBV29-1 and TRBJ2-7; D possibly corresponds to TRBD1 (5 bases). The CDR3 is made up of 13 amino acids. The V end lost 3 bases, the J end lost 2 bases, and 11 bases lay between the germline ends. Germline CDR1 reads SQVTM; CDR2 reads ANQGSEA. CDR3 DNA: TGCAGCGTTGACGGACAATCACCCTACGAGCAGTACTTC. Protein product: CSVDGQSPYEQYF.

With respect to this clonotype: This may come from a read error, since a much larger clone is one base off. The chain employs TRBV7-9 and TRBJ2-7; D gene uncertain. The germline V gene has CDR1 SEHNR and CDR2 FQNEAQ (reference sequence). Trimming shortened V by 2 bases and J by 5 bases, and 7 bases separated the two germline ends. The length of the CDR3 is 12 residues. CDR3 region: CASSLPYDEQYF. Written as DNA, the CDR3 is TGTGCCAGCAGCTTACCCTACGACGAGCAGTACTTC.